These 26 T cell receptor beta chains share one sample of origin, sequenced in a study of glioma-infiltrating T cells (dated by TCRdb to 2016 to 2017). Sequencing used an Illumina MiSeq. TCR alpha and beta CDR3 regions were amplified with the iRepertoire nested amplicon-rescue multiplex PCR (arm-PCR) platform from RNA. TCRdb reprocessing: public reads trimmed at Q25 with fastp, clones called with MiXCR, in-frame beta chains kept. All rows with the same CDR3 protein become a single entry with the most common DNA and genes. The sample records 150,000 to 200,000 distinct CDR3 sequences, around 32% of which are singletons. 20% to 25% of the sample lies in the top ten. Sequenced: glioma tissue, nonneoplastic brain tissue, or PBMCs (not recorded which). These receptors were collected from a human donor with low-grade glioma or glioblastoma, undergoing nonglioma brain surgery, or in good health (not recorded which).

This clonotype has at least ten counts. This sequence joins TRBV20-1 and TRBJ2-1; D might be TRBD1 (5 bases). The length of the CDR3 is 11 residues. V shed 6 bases and J shed 6 bases, with 9 bases lying between them. Germline CDR1 and CDR2: DFQATT and SNEGSKA (reference sequence). DNA of the CDR3: TGCAGTGCGGCAGGGTCCAATGAGCAGTTCTTC. Translating it yields CSAAGSNEQFF.

A remark on this clonotype: Compared with germline, one end of the junction differs, possibly owing to a read error. V gene TRBV25-1 combines with J gene TRBJ2-3; tentative D call: TRBD2 (5 bases). This CDR3 spans 15 amino acids. Germline V gives CDR1 MGHDK, CDR2 SYGVNS. CDR3 in DNA: TGTGCCAGCAGTGACCGGGGTTTTAGCATAGATACGCAGTGTTTT. Protein: CASSDRGFSIDTQCF.

This clonotype was counted many times. The J gene is TRBJ2-7, the V gene TRBV7-2; 11 bases are shared with TRBD2. CDR3 length: 15 residues. V was clipped by 1 base and J by 7 bases; unmatched bases: 6. CDR1 and CDR2 (germline): SGHTA, FQGNSA. The CDR3 coding sequence is TGTGCCAGCAGCTTAGTACTAGCGGGAGCTAAAGAGCAGTACTTC. Its translation: CASSLVLAGAKEQYF.

In this sample, this clonotype turned up many times. This chain links TRBV10-3 with TRBJ2-7; D is perhaps TRBD2 (6 bases). V dropped 4 bases and J dropped 4 bases, with 14 bases sitting between them. Germline-derived CDR1 and CDR2 are ENHRY and SYGVKD. The CDR3 is 14 residues long. CDR3: CAISVEGGAYEQYF. CDR3 in DNA: TGTGCCATCAGTGTCGAGGGAGGCGCGTACGAGCAGTACTTC.

The CDR3 bases are TGCGCCAGCAGCACCGTCCCGGGACAGGGAATGAACACTGAAGCTTTCTTT. Translated, it gives CASSTVPGQGMNTEAFF. The V gene is TRBV5-1, the J gene TRBJ1-1; 9 nucleotides line up with TRBD1. Germline V lookup: CDR1 SGHRS, CDR2 YFSETQ. J gave up 0 bases and V 4 bases, and 10 bases lay outside the gene matches. The CDR3 has 17 residues.

The chain links TRBV5-4 to TRBJ2-1, with TRBD2 identical over 9 bases. The V segment lost 4 bases and the J segment 9 bases; nucleotides outside the gene matches: 14. Germline V gene sequence: CDR1 SGHNT, CDR2 YYREEE (reference sequence). The CDR3 sequence is 16 residues long. DNA of the CDR3: TGTGCCAGCAGCGGACGGGGACTAGCTAATCCTGGTGAGCAGTTCTTC. This sequence encodes CASSGRGLANPGEQFF.

The count of this clonotype is one. The chain has TRBV7-9 and TRBJ1-3; no definite D call. V was pared by 1 base and J by 2 bases, with 12 bases between. This CDR3 spans 16 amino acids. Germline CDR1 and CDR2: SEHNR and FQNEAQ (reference sequence). CDR3 sequence: CASSLEIARPGNTIYF. Here the CDR3 DNA reads TGTGCCAGCAGCTTAGAAATCGCACGGCCTGGAAACACCATATATTTT. Together with reference TRBV7-9 and TRBJ1-3, the CDR3 gives the full variable domain: DTGVSQNPRHKITKRGQNVTFRCDPISEHNRLYWYRQTLGQGPEFLTYFQNEAQLEKSRLLSDRFSAERPKGSFSTLEIQRTEQGDSAMYLCASSLEIARPGNTIYFGEGSWLTVV.

Notes on this clonotype: A read error is possible here, since a much larger clone lies one base away. V is TRBV4-2 and J is TRBJ2-7; 11 bases match TRBD2. The J segment lost 5 bases and the V segment lost 5 bases, leaving 14 bases of the junction unmatched. The CDR3 sequence is 17 residues long. The V gene's germline CDR1 is LGHNA and CDR2 YNFKEQ. Here the CDR3 reads CASSGLGLAVGPHEQYF. CDR3 in DNA: TGTGCCAGCAGCGGACTGGGACTAGCGGTAGGGCCCCACGAGCAGTACTTC.

The table lists this clonotype with many counts. The chain couples TRBV7-2 to TRBJ2-5, with TRBD2 matching over 7 bases. The CDR3 is made up of 17 amino acids. Germline CDR1 reads SGHTA; CDR2 reads FQGNSA. Trimming at V came to 5 bases and at J to 2 bases, leaving 14 bases not matched to a gene. CDR3 DNA: TGTGCCAGCAGCCCCCAACAGGCGGGAGCCTGGCAAGAGACCCAGTACTTC. Protein: CASSPQQAGAWQETQYF.

This clonotype was found many times. V is TRBV6-1 and J is TRBJ1-2, with 7 nucleotides matching TRBD1. Germline CDR1 is MNHNS and CDR2 is SASEGT. This CDR3 is built from 15 residues. Trimming took 2 bases from V and 6 from J; bases not matched to a gene: 9. DNA of the CDR3: TGTGCCAGCAGTGAAACCGGACAGGCCGTTCATGGCTACACCTTC. Residues: CASSETGQAVHGYTF.

This clonotype showed up many times. The gene calls are TRBV5-1 and TRBJ1-1; 8 nucleotides agree with TRBD1. V lost 0 bases, J lost 1 base, and 5 bases stayed unmatched. CDR3 length: 16 amino acids. From germline, CDR1 is SGHRS and CDR2 YFSETQ. The CDR3 loop reads CASSLGTGFTNTEAFF. Here the CDR3 DNA reads TGCGCCAGCAGCTTGGGGACAGGGTTCACGAACACTGAAGCTTTCTTT. Supplemented by reference TRBV5-1 and TRBJ1-1, the full variable domain reads KAGVTQTPRYLIKTRGQQVTLSCSPISGHRSVSWYQQTPGQGLQFLFEYFSETQRNKGNFPGRFSGRQFSNSRSEMNVSTLELGDSALYLCASSLGTGFTNTEAFFGQGTRLTVV.

V is TRBV28 and J is TRBJ1-5, with 8 bases that match TRBD1. The CDR3 has 16 amino acids. The J segment lost 3 bases and the V segment lost 4 bases, leaving 8 bases of the junction unmatched. Germline CDR1 is MDHEN and CDR2 is SYDVKM. The CDR3 reads CASSSAGTGTNQPQHF. As DNA, the CDR3 is TGTGCCAGCAGTTCCGCCGGGACAGGAACCAATCAGCCCCAGCATTTT.

This clonotype showed up many times. The genes are TRBV12-3 or TRBV12-4 and TRBJ1-5; 8 bases are shared with TRBD1. The CDR3 length is 15 residues. Trimming removed 6 bases from V and 0 bases from J; junction bases left unmatched: 4. The CDR3 sequence: CASSGQGSSNQPQHF. The CDR3 coding sequence is TGTGCCAGCAGCGGACAGGGTTCTAGCAATCAGCCCCAGCATTTT.

This clonotype has at least ten counts. The DNA for the CDR3 is TGTGCCAGCAGCCAAGGACTAGCGGGAGGACAAGAGACCCAGTACTTC. Translated, it gives CASSQGLAGGQETQYF. The V and J genes are TRBV7-2 and TRBJ2-5; 14 bases map to TRBD2. V lost 5 bases to trimming and J lost 2 bases; unmatched junction nucleotides: 4. The germline V gene has CDR1 SGHTA and CDR2 FQGNSA. The CDR3 consists of 16 residues.

This clonotype was seen repeatedly, ten times or more. The chain has TRBV7-9 and TRBJ2-3; D is unresolved. Between the trimmed V and J ends, which lost 1 base and 4 bases, there was a span of 12 bases. Germline-derived CDR1 and CDR2 are SEHNR and FQNEAQ (reference sequence). CDR3 size: 15 residues. The DNA for the CDR3 is TGTGCCAGCAGCTTAGTCTTCGAGAGACCAGATACGCAGTATTTT. Translated, it gives CASSLVFERPDTQYF.

The rearrangement joins TRBV7-2 to TRBJ1-5, with D possibly being TRBD1 (5 bases). The CDR3 sequence is 14 residues long. The germline CDR1 and CDR2 sequences are SGHTA and FQGNSA. Deletions cut 6 bases from V and 8 bases from J, with 17 bases between. The CDR3 reads CASSRLAGGEPQHF. CDR3 bases: TGTGCCAGCAGTAGACTAGCGGGAGGGGAGCCCCAGCATTTT.

This rearrangement joins TRBV29-1 to TRBJ1-1; unclear D gene. Germline V CDR1 and CDR2: SQVTM, ANQGSEA. This CDR3 spans 11 amino acids. V was trimmed by 6 bases and J by 4 bases, leaving 9 bases between them. Here the CDR3 DNA reads TGCAGCGTCAACGGGCCCACTGAAGCTTTCTTT. Its protein product is CSVNGPTEAFF. Full variable domain (rest looked up from reference TRBV29-1 and TRBJ1-1): SAVISQKPSRDICQRGTSLTIQCQVDSQVTMMFWYRQQPGQSLTLIATANQGSEATYESGFVIDKFPISRPNLTFSTLTVSNMSPEDSSIYLCSVNGPTEAFFGQGTRLTVV.

To note about this clonotype: This sequence may be a read error, since a much larger clone differs from it by one base. CDR3 amino acids: CASSAAGGVAGTYEQYF. The CDR3 coding sequence is TGTGCCAGCAGCGCAGCAGGGGGGGTAGCGGGAACATACGAGCAGTACTTC. This chain joins TRBV7-8 and TRBJ2-7; D may be TRBD2 (8 bases). The CDR3 contains 17 residues. In germline, CDR1 is SGHVS, CDR2 FQNEAQ. Trimming left V 5 bases short and J 4 bases short, with 24 bases between.

The table lists this clonotype with many counts. J is TRBJ1-1 and V is TRBV28; D call uncertain. In germline, CDR1 is MDHEN, CDR2 SYDVKM. The CDR3 spans 14 residues. V gave up 3 bases and J gave up 3 bases, with 11 bases separating them. For the CDR3, the DNA is TGTGCCAGCAGTTTGTTCGACGGCGACACTGAAGCTTTCTTT. This sequence encodes CASSLFDGDTEAFF.

This clonotype has a single count. A much bigger clone sits one base away, suggesting this may be a read error. The genes are TRBV7-2 and TRBJ2-7; TRBD2 aligns across 12 bases. V lost 4 bases to trimming and J lost 3 bases; unmatched junction nucleotides: 4. The CDR3 is made up of 15 amino acids. In germline, CDR1 is SGHTA, CDR2 FQGNSA. In nucleotides, the CDR3 is TGTGCCAGCAGCTCGACTAGCGGGAGCTACTACGAGCAGTACTTC. Translation gives CASSSTSGSYYEQYF.

This clonotype appeared a few times. It may be a read error: a sequence one base away is much more abundant. The rearrangement joins TRBV10-3 to TRBJ1-2; D possibly corresponds to TRBD1 (6 bases). This CDR3 is 13 amino acids long. Germline lookup yields CDR1 ENHRY and CDR2 SYGVKD. The CDR3 coding sequence is TGTGCCAACAGGGAAATCGGGAACTATGGCGACACCTTC. Protein sequence: CANREIGNYGDTF.

Note on this clonotype: With a much larger clone just one base away, this may be a read error. In DNA, the CDR3 is TGTGCCAGCAGCAAGCGATTACAGTGGAACACAGATACGCAGTATTTT. Its translation: CASSKRLQWNTDTQYF. V gene TRBV28 combines with J gene TRBJ2-3; D is uncertain. CDR1 and CDR2 (germline): MDHEN, SYDVKM. V was shortened by 6 bases and J by 2 bases, with 18 bases between the two germline ends. The CDR3 is 16 amino acids.

For this clonotype: The junction does not match germline at one end; this may be a read error. The chain combines TRBV20-1 with TRBJ1-4; no reliable D call. CDR3 length: 14 amino acids. CDR1 is DFQATT and CDR2 is SNEGSKA in the germline V gene (reference sequence). The CDR3, as DNA: TGCAGTGCTAGAGACCCTCGGATTAATAAAAAACTGTTTTTT. It translates to CSARDPRINKKLFF.

This clonotype was observed at least ten times. This rearrangement joins TRBV28 to TRBJ1-1; D is uncertain. Per germline, CDR1 MDHEN and CDR2 SYDVKM. The CDR3 has 11 residues. V lost 4 bases, J lost 8 bases, and 8 bases lay in between. In DNA, the CDR3 is TGTGCCAGCAGTTCCGACCGAGAAGCTTTCTTT. Translating gives CASSSDREAFF.

To note about this clonotype: Since a much larger clone is just one base distant, this may be a read error. The chain combines TRBV6-1 with TRBJ2-1; possibly TRBD1 for D (6 bases). This CDR3 is 13 amino acids long. Per the germline V gene, CDR1 is MNHNS and CDR2 is SASEGT. The CDR3, as DNA: TGTGCCATCACCGATGACAGGAACAATAAGCAGTTCTTC. Its translation: CAITDDRNNKQFF.

This clonotype was seen at least ten times. DNA of the CDR3: TGTGCCGCCAGTAGGGACAGGGGTTCCTACGAGCAGTACTTC. Protein product: CAASRDRGSYEQYF. The chain is built from TRBV6-1 and TRBJ2-7; 10 nucleotides match TRBD1. Per the germline V gene, CDR1 is MNHNS and CDR2 is SASEGT. With V trimmed by 11 bases and J by 1 base, 8 bases remained unmatched. This CDR3 contains 14 residues.